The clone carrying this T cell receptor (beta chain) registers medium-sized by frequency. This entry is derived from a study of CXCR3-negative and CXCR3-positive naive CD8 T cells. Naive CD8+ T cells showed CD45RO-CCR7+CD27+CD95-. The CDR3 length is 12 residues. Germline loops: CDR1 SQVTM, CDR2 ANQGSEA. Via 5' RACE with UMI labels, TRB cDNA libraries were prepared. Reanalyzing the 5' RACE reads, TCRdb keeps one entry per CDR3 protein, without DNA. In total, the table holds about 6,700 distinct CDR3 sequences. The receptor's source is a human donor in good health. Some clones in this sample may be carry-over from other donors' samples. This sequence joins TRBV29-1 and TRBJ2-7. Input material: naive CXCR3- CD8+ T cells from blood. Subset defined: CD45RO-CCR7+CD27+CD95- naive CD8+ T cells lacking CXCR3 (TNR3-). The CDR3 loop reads CSVESETYEQYF.